This T cell receptor (beta chain) was sequenced in a study of blood T cell repertoires in COVID-19. Whole-study context: Acute-phase and convalescent COVID-19 samples originated in the United States, Italy and Spain. Nucleic acid was either cDNA or gDNA, and it came from T cells, B-cell-depleted T cells, or PBMCs.

Authors' analysis steps: By means of reference gene primer amplification, nucleated cell counts were estimated. This table comes from immunoSEQ multiplex PCR, and its TCRdb copy is limited to in-frame clones, with some not included. The DNA gave D and trimming, while V, J and clone size come from that table. Among roughly 100,000 clones listed, around 82% were seen once. V lost 0 bases, J lost 3 bases, and 9 bases lay in between. Looked up from germline, CDR1 is GTSNPN and CDR2 is SVGIG (reference sequence). The CDR3 extends over 13 amino acids. Sequencing was performed on peripheral blood. This chain joins TRBV30 and TRBJ2-7; D is uncertain. The sequence came from a man aged 55 to 70 with acute or convalescent COVID-19. Written as DNA, the CDR3 is TGTGCCTGGAGTGTAGCACTTAACTACGAGCAGTACTTC. Protein product: CAWSVALNYEQYF. The full variable domain, rest sourced from reference TRBV30 and TRBJ2-7, is SQTIHQWPATLVQPVGSPLSLECTVEGTSNPNLYWYRQAAGRGLQLLFYSVGIGQISSEVPQNLSASRPQDRQFILSSKKLLLSDSGFYLCAWSVALNYEQYFGPGTRLTVT.